Included here is one T cell receptor (beta chain) sequence, with context. Germline loops: CDR1 SNHLY, CDR2 FYNNEI. Trimming took 4 bases from V and 5 from J; bases not matched to a gene: 5. CDR3 length: 15 residues. The assay was immunoSEQ multiplex PCR, and TCRdb's table has in-frame clones only and misses some. This table has around 200,000 clones, approximately 82% appearing once. This sample is part of a study of blood T cell repertoires in COVID-19. Sequencing was carried out using peripheral blood. This receptor was identified in a man in his forties or fifties with active or convalescent COVID-19. The chain uses TRBV2 and TRBJ2-3; 11 nucleotides line up with TRBD2. CDR3 sequence reads: CASSVLAGGEDTQYF. CDR3 DNA: TGTGCCAGCAGTGTTTTAGCGGGAGGGGAAGATACGCAGTATTTT.